Listed below are T cell receptor beta chains from one sample, sequenced in a study of T cells after yellow fever vaccination. TCRdb recomputed calls from the 5' RACE reads with MiXCR, one row per CDR3 protein. The sample holds approximately 300,000 distinct CDR3 sequences, 8% to 10% seen once. The sample was PBMCs, taken on the day of the first yellow fever vaccination. The source of these receptors is a man between 18 and 35 years old who received the YFV17D yellow fever vaccine. The CDR3 runs from the conserved cysteine through the conserved F or W. A D gene is named only where the DNA matches it firmly. The size of a clone is reported for some rows only, either as once, few or many, or as a class for expanded clones.

abundance	j_gene	v_gene	d_gene	CDR3nt	CDR3aa
-	TRBJ1-5	TRBV6-2/TRBV6-3	TRBD1	TGTGCCAGCACCGACGGGGACAGGGGGCAGCCCCAGCATTTT	CASTDGDRGQPQHF
few	TRBJ1-2	TRBV19	-	TGTGCCCCCGGAGCCTTTCAACTTAGGGCCCGGGGCTACACCTTC	CAPGAFQLRARGYTF
-	TRBJ1-2	TRBV6-5	-	TGTGCCAGCATGGGGGCGTCCTATGGCTACACCTTC	CASMGASYGYTF
few	TRBJ2-3	TRBV10-3	-	TGTGCCATCAGCTGGCAGTCCAACACAGATACGCAGTATTTT	CAISWQSNTDTQYF
few	TRBJ2-5	TRBV5-1	-	TGCGCCAGCAGCCGCGGGACAGAGCTTCAAGAGACCCAGTACTTC	CASSRGTELQETQYF
few	TRBJ2-1	TRBV7-6	-	TGTGCCAGCAGCCCCCGGCCCGGGACTTCTTACAATGAGCAGTTCTTC	CASSPRPGTSYNEQFF
-	TRBJ1-6	TRBV7-2	-	TGTGCCAGCAGCCCACCGGGGACCCTCCACTTT	CASSPPGTLHF
few	TRBJ1-2	TRBV5-1	-	TGCGCCAGCAGCTTGGTAGGGGGAGGCAACTATGGCTACACCTTC	CASSLVGGGNYGYTF
few	TRBJ2-6	TRBV12-3/TRBV12-4	-	TGTGCCAGCAGTCCCCTCCGGGACCGCCACTCTGGGGCCAACGTCCTGACTTTC	CASSPLRDRHSGANVLTF
-	TRBJ2-1	TRBV5-1	-	TGCGCCAGCAACAGTCAGGGGTACTCCTACAATGAGCAGTTCTTC	CASNSQGYSYNEQFF
-	TRBJ2-1	TRBV6-1	-	TGTGCCAGCAGTGAAGGCGGACCGGTTTTGTTCTTC	CASSEGGPVLFF
many	TRBJ1-2	TRBV4-1	-	TGCGCCAGCAGCCAAGATGCCGGACGGTGGTATGGCTACACCTTC	CASSQDAGRWYGYTF
few	TRBJ2-1	TRBV20-1	TRBD2	TGCAGTGCTCAAGCGGGGAGCTCCTACAATGAGCAGTTCTTC	CSAQAGSSYNEQFF
-	TRBJ2-2	TRBV5-1	-	TGCGCCAGCAGCTTGGGTGTGGTTATGAACACCGGGGAGCTGTTTTTT	CASSLGVVMNTGELFF
-	TRBJ1-4	TRBV6-1	-	TGTGCCAGCAGTGAAGGCCAGGAAAAACTGTTTTTT	CASSEGQEKLFF
many	TRBJ2-2	TRBV20-1	-	TGCAGTGCTAGAGATCCCCAATCGAACACCGGGGAGCTGTTTTTT	CSARDPQSNTGELFF
-	TRBJ2-5	TRBV7-2	-	TGTGCCAGCAGCTTCTGGGGGACCCAGTACTTC	CASSFWGTQYF
few	TRBJ1-2	TRBV4-1	-	TGCGCCAGCAGCCATCCCGGACACAAACCCCCTGGCTACACCTTC	CASSHPGHKPPGYTF
-	TRBJ1-3	TRBV7-9	-	TGTGCCAGCAACGAACAGGGTACCACTGGAAACACCATATATTTT	CASNEQGTTGNTIYF
-	TRBJ2-5	TRBV6-1	-	TGTGCCAGCAGAGGGAACGAGGATTACCAAGAGACCCAGTACTTC	CASRGNEDYQETQYF
few	TRBJ1-2	TRBV20-1	TRBD1	TGCAGTGCTAGGACAGGGGGCCTTGGCTACACCTTC	CSARTGGLGYTF
-	TRBJ2-5	TRBV2	-	TGTGCCAGCGGAAAAAAAGAGACCCAGTACTTC	CASGKKETQYF
few	TRBJ2-2	TRBV24-1	-	TGTGCCACCAGTGGAGAAACATACGGCACCGGGGAGCTGTTTTTT	CATSGETYGTGELFF
-	TRBJ1-5	TRBV5-6	-	TGTGCCAGCAGCCGCCAGGGGTTCAATCAGCCCCAGCATTTT	CASSRQGFNQPQHF
-	TRBJ2-5	TRBV11-2	-	TGTGCCAGCAGCTCAAGCGCGGGGGCCGGGGAGACCCAGTACTTC	CASSSSAGAGETQYF
-	TRBJ2-1	TRBV3-1	TRBD2	TGTGCCAGCAGCCAAGTCTCCTCCGCCAGCGGGGGCTACAATGAGCAGTTCTTC	CASSQVSSASGGYNEQFF
many	TRBJ2-7	TRBV12-3/TRBV12-4	-	TGTGCCAGCAGTTTTGGCCGCTACGAGCAGTACTTC	CASSFGRYEQYF
-	TRBJ2-3	TRBV7-9	-	TGTGCCAGCAGCCTCCGGGCCGTACGCACAGATACGCAGTATTTT	CASSLRAVRTDTQYF
many	TRBJ2-3	TRBV5-1	-	TGCGCCAGCAGCTTGGCTGGGAGAGATACGCAGTATTTT	CASSLAGRDTQYF
-	TRBJ2-1	TRBV11-1	TRBD2	TGTGCCAGCAGCTCCGGGACTAGCGGGGGGAGATTCTACAATGAGCAGTTCTTC	CASSSGTSGGRFYNEQFF
few	TRBJ2-7	TRBV7-9	TRBD1	TGTGCCAGCAGCTTAGAGGACAGGGACTACGAGCAGTACTTC	CASSLEDRDYEQYF
-	TRBJ1-4	TRBV7-9	-	TGTGCCAGCAGCTTAATAGATGAGGGCGAAAAACTGTTTTTT	CASSLIDEGEKLFF
few	TRBJ2-5	TRBV5-1	TRBD2	TGCGCCAGCAGCTTACGCGGGGGGGCCCAGAGAGAGACCCAGTACTTC	CASSLRGGAQRETQYF
-	TRBJ2-7	TRBV6-1	-	TGTGCCAGCAGTGGGATTGCGCGGGGCAGGGACGAGCAGTACTTC	CASSGIARGRDEQYF
many	TRBJ2-7	TRBV20-1	TRBD2	TGCAGTGCTAGTCGCCTAGCGGGGGCCGTTGCCTACGAGCAGTACTTC	CSASRLAGAVAYEQYF
many	TRBJ1-2	TRBV29-1	-	TGCAGCGTTCGTCCGGCCGAAAAGTATGGCTACACCTTC	CSVRPAEKYGYTF
many	TRBJ2-1	TRBV7-7	-	TGTGCCAGCAGCCGTATTGGGGGGGCGGGGAATGAGCAGTTCTTC	CASSRIGGAGNEQFF
many	TRBJ1-1	TRBV7-9	TRBD1	TGTGCCAGCAGCACCGGACAGGGGGACACTGAAGCTTTCTTT	CASSTGQGDTEAFF
-	TRBJ2-1	TRBV29-1	-	TGCAGCTCCGGGACGGAGTACAATGAGCAGTTCTTC	CSSGTEYNEQFF
few	TRBJ2-5	TRBV6-2/TRBV6-3	-	TGTGCCAGCAGTTACTCCCAGGGTGGTGAGACCCAGTACTTC	CASSYSQGGETQYF
few	TRBJ1-1	TRBV9	TRBD1	TGTGCCAGCAGCGGACAGGGCCCTGAAGCTTTCTTT	CASSGQGPEAFF
many	TRBJ1-5	TRBV12-3/TRBV12-4	-	TGTGCCAGCAGTTTAAGGTTTTATAGCAATCAGCCCCAGCATTTT	CASSLRFYSNQPQHF
-	TRBJ1-4	TRBV5-1	TRBD1	TGCGCCAGCAGCGGCCGGGACAGGGATCCTAATGAAAAACTGTTTTTT	CASSGRDRDPNEKLFF
few	TRBJ1-1	TRBV3-1	-	TGTGCCAGCAGCCAAGAGAATCGAAACACTGAAGCTTTCTTT	CASSQENRNTEAFF
few	TRBJ2-7	TRBV27	-	TGTGCCAGCAGTGCTAGTCTGGACGAGCAGTACTTC	CASSASLDEQYF